The present TCR beta chain was sequenced within a study of T cell responses to AZD1222 COVID-19 vaccine. Germline V gene data show CDR1 as SGHNT and CDR2 as YYREEE (reference sequence). Trimming pared 0 bases from V and 4 bases from J, leaving 10 bases between. The CDR3 spans 14 residues. Libraries were prepared by immunoSEQ multiplex PCR; TCRdb keeps only in-frame clonotypes and omits some of them. The sample lists approximately 170,000 clones, roughly nine tenths occurring once. The material sequenced was peripheral blood, taken on day 0 of AZD1222 vaccination. This clonotype originated in an adult in good health. This chain uses TRBV5-4 with TRBJ1-1; D is undetermined. CDR3 loop: CASSLVAVSTEAFF. The CDR3 DNA is TGTGCCAGCAGCTTGGTAGCGGTGAGCACTGAAGCTTTCTTT. The full variable domain, in which reference TRBV5-4 and TRBJ1-1 provide the parts outside the CDR3, is ETGVTQSPTHLIKTRGQQVTLRCSSQSGHNTVSWYQQALGQGPQFIFQYYREEENGRGNFPPRFSGLQFPNYSSELNVNALELDDSALYLCASSLVAVSTEAFFGQGTRLTVV.